These T cell receptor beta chains were read from a single sample in a study of spatial heterogeneity in lung cancer. Each CDR3 protein is one row after TCRdb ran MiXCR on the 5' RACE reads. The data show about 87,000 distinct CDR3 sequences, approximately 19% seen once. The sample was PBMCs, taken at follow-up. These TCRs come from a male donor with early-stage non-small cell lung cancer. Each CDR3 is given with its conserved first and last residue. Size values are once, few and many counts, or a class for expanded clones, and some rows have none.

CDR3 protein: CASSLVGVWDTQYF
J gene: TRBJ2-3
clone size: few
CDR3 length: 14
V gene: TRBV5-1

CDR3 protein: CASSFGVGGDEQYF
J gene: TRBJ2-7
clone size: many
CDR3 length: 14
V gene: TRBV5-6

CDR3 protein: CASSPWTASNTEAFF
J gene: TRBJ1-1
clone size: .
CDR3 length: 15
V gene: TRBV7-9

CDR3 protein: CASSVKGTNSPLHF
J gene: TRBJ1-6
clone size: few
CDR3 length: 14
V gene: TRBV9

CDR3 protein: CASSPRTGGYADTQYF
J gene: TRBJ2-3
clone size: .
CDR3 length: 16
V gene: TRBV18

CDR3 protein: CASSHGQGRGDTEAFF
J gene: TRBJ1-1
clone size: few
CDR3 length: 16
V gene: TRBV4-2

CDR3 protein: CASGRDRVNTGELFF
J gene: TRBJ2-2
clone size: .
CDR3 length: 15
V gene: TRBV6-2/TRBV6-3

CDR3 protein: CSASEGVVDEQYF
J gene: TRBJ2-7
clone size: .
CDR3 length: 13
V gene: TRBV20-1

CDR3 protein: CASSINAQEKLFF
J gene: TRBJ1-4
clone size: .
CDR3 length: 13
V gene: TRBV19

CDR3 protein: CASSLGGGDQPQHF
J gene: TRBJ1-5
clone size: few
CDR3 length: 14
V gene: TRBV28

CDR3 protein: CASRQGASETQYF
J gene: TRBJ2-5
clone size: .
CDR3 length: 13
V gene: TRBV19

CDR3 protein: CASSSTLAGGTYEQYF
J gene: TRBJ2-7
clone size: .
CDR3 length: 16
V gene: TRBV6-5

CDR3 protein: CASSYGGMNTEAFF
J gene: TRBJ1-1
clone size: .
CDR3 length: 14
V gene: TRBV6-5

CDR3 protein: CSAQGLAGGVNLETQYF
J gene: TRBJ2-5
clone size: few
CDR3 length: 17
V gene: TRBV20-1

CDR3 protein: CASSYSTNTEAFF
J gene: TRBJ1-1
clone size: few
CDR3 length: 13
V gene: TRBV6-5

CDR3 protein: CASSLPGLANNEQFF
J gene: TRBJ2-1
clone size: few
CDR3 length: 15
V gene: TRBV28

CDR3 protein: CASSFFWSERDKNIQYF
J gene: TRBJ2-4
clone size: .
CDR3 length: 17
V gene: TRBV11-2

CDR3 protein: CASRQTGGVYGYTF
J gene: TRBJ1-2
clone size: few
CDR3 length: 14
V gene: TRBV12-3/TRBV12-4

CDR3 protein: CSAYRMNTEAFF
J gene: TRBJ1-1
clone size: .
CDR3 length: 12
V gene: TRBV20-1

CDR3 protein: CASSQGVEGSPLHF
J gene: TRBJ1-6
clone size: .
CDR3 length: 14
V gene: TRBV3-1

CDR3 protein: CASSLRAGAANTGELFF
J gene: TRBJ2-2
clone size: .
CDR3 length: 17
V gene: TRBV7-2

CDR3 protein: CASSLAGPITDTQYF
J gene: TRBJ2-3
clone size: .
CDR3 length: 15
V gene: TRBV7-2

CDR3 protein: CSASSDSSTDTQYF
J gene: TRBJ2-3
clone size: few
CDR3 length: 14
V gene: TRBV20-1

CDR3 protein: CASMELREGRQPQHF
J gene: TRBJ1-5
clone size: .
CDR3 length: 15
V gene: TRBV19

CDR3 protein: CASSLIGFNAGYTF
J gene: TRBJ1-2
clone size: many
CDR3 length: 14
V gene: TRBV11-2

CDR3 protein: CATSPGLAGSNEQFF
J gene: TRBJ2-1
clone size: many
CDR3 length: 15
V gene: TRBV24-1

CDR3 protein: CASSLMLDQPQHF
J gene: TRBJ1-5
clone size: many
CDR3 length: 13
V gene: TRBV7-2

CDR3 protein: CASSFGGSRNTIYF
J gene: TRBJ1-3
clone size: few
CDR3 length: 14
V gene: TRBV7-6

CDR3 protein: CATSRVQTGDGYTF
J gene: TRBJ1-2
clone size: .
CDR3 length: 14
V gene: TRBV15

CDR3 protein: CSIWTSGGFQETQYF
J gene: TRBJ2-5
clone size: .
CDR3 length: 15
V gene: TRBV29-1

CDR3 protein: CASSLTEPGQGIYNSPLHF
J gene: TRBJ1-6
clone size: few
CDR3 length: 19
V gene: TRBV14

CDR3 protein: CASSQEGQQRYNEQFF
J gene: TRBJ2-1
clone size: many
CDR3 length: 16
V gene: TRBV4-3

CDR3 protein: CASSATGGVVNTEAFF
J gene: TRBJ1-1
clone size: few
CDR3 length: 16
V gene: TRBV6-5

CDR3 protein: CASSQDQVYNEQFF
J gene: TRBJ2-1
clone size: .
CDR3 length: 14
V gene: TRBV14

CDR3 protein: CAWSVLSSRNEQYF
J gene: TRBJ2-7
clone size: .
CDR3 length: 14
V gene: TRBV30

CDR3 protein: CASSPGTDTPETQYF
J gene: TRBJ2-5
clone size: .
CDR3 length: 15
V gene: TRBV7-2

CDR3 protein: CASSARLAGAYNEQFF
J gene: TRBJ2-1
clone size: few
CDR3 length: 16
V gene: TRBV5-4